Listed below are T cell receptor beta chains from one sample, sequenced in a study of cytomegalovirus exposure and HLA in healthy donors. This table comes from immunoSEQ multiplex PCR, and its TCRdb copy is limited to in-frame clones, with some not included. Across some 96,000 clones, the top ten clones capture around 3.4% of the sample. Sequenced input: PBMCs. The receptor source for this set is a woman aged 25-40 years in good health and CMV-seronegative. Each CDR3 is given with its conserved first and last residue. A D gene is named only where the DNA matches it firmly.

TRBD1 | TRBJ1-1 | TRBV6-5 | TGTGCCAGCAGTTACAAACAGGGGTTGGCTTTCTTT | CASSYKQGLAFF
NA | TRBJ2-1 | TRBV13 | TGTGCCAGCAGCTTCACAGGCCTTAGCTCCTACAATGAGCAGTTCTTC | CASSFTGLSSYNEQFF
NA | TRBJ1-1 | TRBV7-9 | TGTGCCAGCAGCTTAGAATCAGTAGCTTTCTTT | CASSLESVAFF
NA | TRBJ2-5 | TRBV5-6 | TGTGCCAGCAGCCCGGGACTGATTGTAGAGCAGTACTTC | CASSPGLIVEQYF
TRBD1 | TRBJ1-5 | TRBV6-6 | TGTGCCAGCACCGACCCGGGACAGATCAATCAGCCCCAGCATTTT | CASTDPGQINQPQHF
TRBD1 | TRBJ2-1 | TRBV14 | TGTGCCAGCAGCCCCGACAGGGACTCCTACAATGAGCAGTTCTTC | CASSPDRDSYNEQFF
TRBD1 | TRBJ2-1 | TRBV5-6 | TGTGCCAGCAGGTTTAGACAGGGGAATGAGCAGTTCTTC | CASRFRQGNEQFF
TRBD2 | TRBJ2-7 | TRBV4-1 | TGCGCCAGCAGCTTCATCTTTTCCGGGACTAGCGTCTCCTACGAGCAGTACTTC | CASSFIFSGTSVSYEQYF
NA | TRBJ1-5 | TRBV27 | TGTGCCAGCAGTTTTCAGGGGAATCAGCCCCAGCATTTT | CASSFQGNQPQHF
NA | TRBJ1-1 | TRBV27 | TGTGCCAGCAGTTTATCGATAACAGGAAGCACTGAAGCTTTCTTT | CASSLSITGSTEAFF
NA | TRBJ1-3 | TRBV4-2 | TGTGCCAGCAGCCAAGTCCACTACTCTGGAAACACCATATATTTT | CASSQVHYSGNTIYF
TRBD1 | TRBJ1-1 | TRBV19 | TGTGCCAGTAGTATAGATAGGACAGGGTCGCGGACTGAAGCTTTCTTT | CASSIDRTGSRTEAFF
NA | TRBJ1-1 | TRBV18 | TGTGCCAGCTCACCAATGGAGACCTCAGAAGCTTTCTTT | CASSPMETSEAFF
TRBD2 | TRBJ2-6 | TRBV9 | TGTGCCAGCAGCGTGGAATGGACTAGCGGGGGGAGCTCTGGGGCCAACGTCCTGACTTTC | CASSVEWTSGGSSGANVLTF
TRBD2 | TRBJ2-5 | TRBV28 | TGTGCCAGCAGTTCCCCCGGGACTAGCGGGGACCAAGAGACCCAGTACTTC | CASSSPGTSGDQETQYF
NA | TRBJ1-5 | TRBV30 | TGTGCCTGGAGTTTGACAGAGGTTCAGCCCCAGCATTTT | CAWSLTEVQPQHF
TRBD1 | TRBJ1-4 | TRBV7-9 | TGTGCCAGCAGCTTTGCGGACAGGGGTGACGAAAAACTGTTTTTT | CASSFADRGDEKLFF
NA | TRBJ2-5 | TRBV27 | TGTGCCAGCAGACGGGAAGAGACCCAGTACTTC | CASRREETQYF
TRBD1 | TRBJ2-5 | TRBV7-9 | TGTGCCAGCAGCTTAGCCCGCTCGACAGGGGTCCGAGAGACCCAGTACTTC | CASSLARSTGVRETQYF
NA | TRBJ2-3 | TRBV19 | TGTGCCAGTAGTATCAGGGGATTGGATACGCAGTATTTT | CASSIRGLDTQYF
NA | TRBJ1-4 | TRBV6-1 | TGTGCCAGCGGGGAGAACGGCCATGAAAAACTGTTTTTT | CASGENGHEKLFF
NA | TRBJ1-1 | TRBV9 | TGTGCCAGCAGCGTAGGATCCCGGGGGTCTGAAGCTTTCTTT | CASSVGSRGSEAFF
TRBD1 | TRBJ2-3 | TRBV27 | TGTGCCAGCAGTTTATGGACAGGTACCCCAGATACGCAGTATTTT | CASSLWTGTPDTQYF
NA | TRBJ2-1 | TRBV5-4 | TGTGCCAGCAGCTTGGTTCCTCGCGGGGCGGAGCAGTTCTTC | CASSLVPRGAEQFF
NA | TRBJ1-3 | TRBV5-1 | TGCGCCAGCAGCTTAGGGAGGGGAAACACCATATATTTT | CASSLGRGNTIYF
TRBD2 | TRBJ2-3 | TRBV11-2 | TGTGCCAGCAGCCCTCGGGGACTAGCGGGCACAGATACGCAGTATTTT | CASSPRGLAGTDTQYF
NA | TRBJ1-1 | TRBV27 | TGTGCCAGCAGTTCCACTACCGTGTATAGTCTGTTGGGTTCGGGTGAAGCTTTCTTT | CASSSTTVYSLLGSGEAFF
NA | TRBJ1-2 | TRBV27 | TGTGCCAGCCGCCCGAGGGAGTCTCGGTATGGCTACACCTTC | CASRPRESRYGYTF
TRBD2 | TRBJ2-7 | TRBV2 | TGTGCCAGCAGTGGACTAGCGGGGTCCTACGAGCAGTACTTC | CASSGLAGSYEQYF
TRBD1 | TRBJ1-5 | TRBV7-9 | TGTGCCAGCAGCGGGCAGGGGGCGAGCAATCAGCCCCAGCATTTT | CASSGQGASNQPQHF
NA | TRBJ2-7 | TRBV7-9 | TGTGCAACCCGGGGTTTCTCCTACGAGCAGTACTTC | CATRGFSYEQYF
TRBD1 | TRBJ2-3 | TRBV13 | TGTGCCAGCAGGCCCGGGACAGGGCTTACAGATACGCAGTATTTT | CASRPGTGLTDTQYF
TRBD2 | TRBJ2-5 | TRBV11-2 | TGTGCCAGCAGCTCCGCTAGCGGGAAAGAGACCCAGTACTTC | CASSSASGKETQYF
TRBD2 | TRBJ2-1 | TRBV12-5 | TGTGCTAGTGGTTTGGTAACCAGCGGGAGGGTCGGGAATGAGCAGTTCTTC | CASGLVTSGRVGNEQFF
NA | TRBJ1-1 | TRBV12-5 | TGTGCTAGTGGTTTTTCCCCGGGAAACACTGAAGCTTTCTTT | CASGFSPGNTEAFF
TRBD1 | TRBJ2-5 | TRBV7-9 | TGTGCCAGCAGCTTAGATGGGGGCAGGGGGTCCCCGTACTTC | CASSLDGGRGSPYF
NA | TRBJ2-3 | TRBV28 | TGTGCCAGCAGCCGAGGAAGCACAGATACGCAGTATTTT | CASSRGSTDTQYF
NA | TRBJ2-1 | TRBV27 | TGTGCCAGCAGTTTGCCCCCCAGGGAAAAACCCTACAATGAGCAGTTCTTC | CASSLPPREKPYNEQFF
NA | TRBJ1-1 | TRBV29-1 | TGCAGCGTTGTTCAAGACAGCTACCCTGAAGCTTTCTTT | CSVVQDSYPEAFF
NA | TRBJ1-4 | TRBV5-4 | TGTGCCAGCAGTCTGTCGGGGTTCGCTAATGAAAAACTGTTTTTT | CASSLSGFANEKLFF
NA | TRBJ2-3 | TRBV9 | TGTGCCAGCAGCGCCACTTTTGAAGATACGCAGTATTTT | CASSATFEDTQYF
TRBD2 | TRBJ2-5 | TRBV2 | TGTGCCAGCAGTTTGACGGGGGGGCTCGGAGAGACCCAGTACTTC | CASSLTGGLGETQYF
NA | TRBJ1-1 | TRBV9 | TGTGCCAGCAGCGTAGGCGGCAGTTTGAACACTGAAGCTTTCTTT | CASSVGGSLNTEAFF
TRBD2 | TRBJ2-1 | TRBV14 | TGTGCCAGCAGCCAAGAACCGACTAGCGAGCAGTTCTTC | CASSQEPTSEQFF
TRBD2 | TRBJ2-7 | TRBV5-6 | TGTGCCAGCAGCCCATGGACTAGCGGGATCATTACCTACGAGCAGTACTTC | CASSPWTSGIITYEQYF
NA | TRBJ2-7 | TRBV28 | TGTGCCAGCAGTTTTCACAGGTCCTACGAGCAGTACTTC | CASSFHRSYEQYF
NA | TRBJ1-2 | TRBV4-1 | TGCGCCAGCAGCCGCGGGCCGTGGAGCTATGGCTACACCTTC | CASSRGPWSYGYTF
NA | TRBJ1-1 | TRBV6-6 | TGTGCCAGCAGACGGGGACTGATGAACACTGAAGCTTTCTTT | CASRRGLMNTEAFF
TRBD1 | TRBJ2-1 | TRBV27 | TGTGCCAGCAGTGCCGTCTCAGGGACAGCAAGCTACAATGAGCAGTTCTTC | CASSAVSGTASYNEQFF
TRBD1 | TRBJ1-6 | TRBV7-3 | TGTGCCAGCAGCTTTGGACAGGGTTATAATTCACCCCTCCACTTT | CASSFGQGYNSPLHF
TRBD1 | TRBJ1-1 | TRBV4-2 | TGTGCCAGCAGCCTTCATCCCCGGACAGGGAACACTGAAGCTTTCTTT | CASSLHPRTGNTEAFF
NA | TRBJ1-1 | TRBV2 | TGTGCCAGCAGTCGCGACAGTGGTTTTGTGGGAGCTTTCTTT | CASSRDSGFVGAFF
TRBD1 | TRBJ1-5 | TRBV7-2 | TGTGCCAGCAGCTTAGGAGTGGGACAGCCGTATAGCAATCAGCCCCAGCATTTT | CASSLGVGQPYSNQPQHF
TRBD1 | TRBJ2-1 | TRBV9 | TGTGCCAGCAGCGTTAGACCCTGGGACAGCGTATACAATGAGCAGTTCTTC | CASSVRPWDSVYNEQFF
TRBD1 | TRBJ1-2 | TRBV5-4 | TGTGCCAGCAGCAGCCAGGGGGGCTATGGCTACACCTTC | CASSSQGGYGYTF
TRBD1 | TRBJ2-3 | TRBV7-8 | TGTGCCAGCAGCTACTCACGGGACAGGGTTGAGGCAGATACGCAGTATTTT | CASSYSRDRVEADTQYF
NA | TRBJ1-4 | TRBV5-1 | TGCGCCAGCAGCTTGTTCGGGAGTACTAATGAAAAACTGTTTTTT | CASSLFGSTNEKLFF
TRBD2 | TRBJ2-1 | TRBV9 | TGTGCCAGCAGCGTAGTGGCGTCTAGCGGGAGACGGAACACTGAGCAGTTCTTC | CASSVVASSGRRNTEQFF
TRBD2 | TRBJ2-1 | TRBV4-1 | TGCGCCAGCAGCCAAGACCTAGCGGGGGGATTGAGTGGGCAGTTCTTC | CASSQDLAGGLSGQFF